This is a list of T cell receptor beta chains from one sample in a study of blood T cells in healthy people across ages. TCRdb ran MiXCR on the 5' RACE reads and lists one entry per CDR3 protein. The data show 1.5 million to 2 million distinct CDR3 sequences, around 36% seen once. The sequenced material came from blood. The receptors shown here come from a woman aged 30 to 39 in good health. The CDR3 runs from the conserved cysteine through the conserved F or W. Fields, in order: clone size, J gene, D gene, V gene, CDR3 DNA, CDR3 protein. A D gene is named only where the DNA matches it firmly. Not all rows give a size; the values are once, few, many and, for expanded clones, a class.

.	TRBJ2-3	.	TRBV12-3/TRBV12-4	TGTGCCAGCAGCCGGGACACCGCCCCTACGCAGTATTTT	CASSRDTAPTQYF
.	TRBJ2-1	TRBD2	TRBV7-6	TGTACCAGCAGTCGTCGGACTAGCGGGTTTGGGAATGAGCAGTTCTTC	CTSSRRTSGFGNEQFF
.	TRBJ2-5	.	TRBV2	TGTGCCAGCACCCTGGTGGTAGCGGCCCAAGAGACCCAGTACTTC	CASTLVVAAQETQYF
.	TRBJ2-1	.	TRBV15	TGTGCCACCAGCAGTGGGACTTCCTTCTCCTACAATGAGCAGTTCTTC	CATSSGTSFSYNEQFF
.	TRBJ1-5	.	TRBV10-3	TGTGCCATCAGTGTAGATAGCAATCAGCCCCAGCATTTT	CAISVDSNQPQHF
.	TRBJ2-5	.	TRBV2	TGTGCCAGCAGTGTATGGGGACAACAGTTCCAAGAGACCCAGTACTTC	CASSVWGQQFQETQYF
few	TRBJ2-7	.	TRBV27	TGTGCCAGCAGAGGGCTAATTAGCTCCTACGAGCAGTACTTC	CASRGLISSYEQYF
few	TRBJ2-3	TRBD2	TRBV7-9	TGTGCCAGCAGCTTAGTTGCGGGGGTACGAGATACGCAGTATTTT	CASSLVAGVRDTQYF
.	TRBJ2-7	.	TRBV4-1	TGCGCCGGCAGCCAAATCTTAGTCGGGTTTTCGGCCTACGAGCAGTACTTC	CAGSQILVGFSAYEQYF
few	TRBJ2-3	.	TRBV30	TGTGCCTGGAGATCTGAGGGTCTCACAGATACGCAGTATTTT	CAWRSEGLTDTQYF
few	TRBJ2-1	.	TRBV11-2	TGTGCCAGCAGCTCGATCGACAGACACAATGAGCAGTTCTTC	CASSSIDRHNEQFF
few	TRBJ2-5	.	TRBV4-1	TGCGCCAGCAGCCAAAGGGCTGGGACTCGAGAGACCCAGTACTTC	CASSQRAGTRETQYF
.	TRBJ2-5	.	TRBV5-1	TGCGCCAGCGGAGGTTTGGACCTCCGCGAGACCCAGTACTTC	CASGGLDLRETQYF
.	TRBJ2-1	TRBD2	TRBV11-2	TGTGCCAGCAGCTTAGGCGGCGGGGGGAACCTTTACAATGAGCAGTTCTTC	CASSLGGGGNLYNEQFF
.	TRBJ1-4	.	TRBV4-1	TGCGCCAGCAGCAATCGAGCCGGGAATGAAAAACTGTTTTTT	CASSNRAGNEKLFF
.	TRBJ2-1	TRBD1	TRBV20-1	TGCAGTGCTAGAGGGACAGGCAACTACAATGAGCAGTTCTTC	CSARGTGNYNEQFF
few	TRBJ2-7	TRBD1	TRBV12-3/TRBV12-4	TGTGCCAGCAGTGGACAGGGGCGAAGCTACGAGCAGTACTTC	CASSGQGRSYEQYF
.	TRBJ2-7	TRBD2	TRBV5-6	TGTGCCAGCAGCCCTGGGGGACTAGGGGTCGAGCAGTACTTC	CASSPGGLGVEQYF
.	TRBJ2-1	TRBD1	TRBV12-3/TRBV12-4	TGTGCCAGCAGTTCTCAACGGACAGGGAGAGCAGATGAGGAATTCTTC	CASSSQRTGRADEEFF
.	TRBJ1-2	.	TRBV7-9	TGTGCCAGCACCCAGGGGCAGTATAATGGCTACACCTTC	CASTQGQYNGYTF
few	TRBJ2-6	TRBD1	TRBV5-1	TGCGCCAGCAGCCTAAGGACAGGGGGCGAGGCCAACGTCCTGACTTTC	CASSLRTGGEANVLTF
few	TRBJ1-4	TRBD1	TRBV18	TGTGCCAGCAGTCCCGGGACAGAAAATGAAAAACTGTTTTTT	CASSPGTENEKLFF
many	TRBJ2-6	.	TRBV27	TGTGCCAGCAGAATCCGGGGCGCTGGGGCCAACGTCCTGACTTTC	CASRIRGAGANVLTF
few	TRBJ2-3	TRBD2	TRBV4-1	TGCGCCAGCAGCCAAATGGGACTAGCGGGGGCTAGCACAGATACGCAGTATTTT	CASSQMGLAGASTDTQYF
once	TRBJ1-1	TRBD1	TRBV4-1	TGCGCCAGCAGCGCCACAAACAGGGGGCTCATGAACACTGAAGCTTTCTTT	CASSATNRGLMNTEAFF
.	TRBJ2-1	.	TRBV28	TGTGCCAGCAGTTTAACCCACGGGGGCTCCTACAATGAGCAGTTCTTC	CASSLTHGGSYNEQFF
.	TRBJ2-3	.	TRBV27	TGTGCCACCAGGCCTCGAGTCACAGATACGCAGTATTTT	CATRPRVTDTQYF
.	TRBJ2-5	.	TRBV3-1	TGTGCCAGCAGCCGGACAGGAGCGGGTTTTCAAGAGACCCAGTACTTC	CASSRTGAGFQETQYF
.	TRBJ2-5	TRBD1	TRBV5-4	TGTGCCAGCAGCTGGGACAGGGGAGAAGAGACCCAGTACTTC	CASSWDRGEETQYF
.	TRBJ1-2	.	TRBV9	TGTGCCAGCAGCCCTTCGGAGGGCTATGGCTACACCTTC	CASSPSEGYGYTF
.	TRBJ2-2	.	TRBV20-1	TGCAGTGCTAGAGACCTAGGAGGGGGCGGGGAGCTGTTTTTT	CSARDLGGGGELFF
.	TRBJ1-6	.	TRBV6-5	TGTGCCAGCAGTTGGTCCCTGCGCATCCATAATTCACCCCTCCACTTT	CASSWSLRIHNSPLHF
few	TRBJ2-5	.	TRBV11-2	TGTGCCAGCAGCACCCACGAAGGACACTTAGGAAAAAAAGAGACCCAGTACTTC	CASSTHEGHLGKKETQYF
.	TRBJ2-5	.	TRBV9	TGTGCCAGAAGCGGAGGGACAGTCCAAGAGACCCAGTACTTC	CARSGGTVQETQYF
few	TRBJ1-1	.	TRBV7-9	TGTGCCAGCAGCCTCCAACAGGGTATGAACACTGAAGCTTTCTTT	CASSLQQGMNTEAFF
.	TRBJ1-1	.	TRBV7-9	TGTGCCAGCAGCCGGCTAGAGGGGACTGAAGCTTTCTTT	CASSRLEGTEAFF
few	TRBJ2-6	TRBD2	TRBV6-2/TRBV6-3	TGTGCCAGCAGTTCCACGCGGGGGGGCTCTGGGGCCAACGTCCTGACTTTC	CASSSTRGGSGANVLTF
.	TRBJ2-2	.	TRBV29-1	TGCAGCGTTGAAGAAGGGAACACCGGGGAGCTGTTTTTT	CSVEEGNTGELFF
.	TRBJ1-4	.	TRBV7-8	TGTGCCAGCAGCTTAGATAAGTCCTGGTCTTGGTTTTTT	CASSLDKSWSWFF
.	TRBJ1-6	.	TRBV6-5	TGTGCCAGCAGTTACGGCAGAAGAAGGGGGAAGGATCCCCTCCACTTT	CASSYGRRRGKDPLHF
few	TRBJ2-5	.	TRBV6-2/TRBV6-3	TGTGCCAGCGGCCGAGGCAGAGCTTTCCAAGAGACCCAGTACTTC	CASGRGRAFQETQYF
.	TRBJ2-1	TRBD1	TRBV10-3	TGTGCCATCAGTGCCGGACAGGGTGGCAATGAGCAGTTCTTC	CAISAGQGGNEQFF
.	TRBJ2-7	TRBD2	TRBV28	TGTGCCAGCAGGGGGACGGGACTAGCGACCTCCGAGCAGTACTTC	CASRGTGLATSEQYF
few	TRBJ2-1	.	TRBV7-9	TGTGCCAGCAGCTTAAGGGGGCTGGGAGGGAATCGCTACAATGAGCAGTTCTTC	CASSLRGLGGNRYNEQFF
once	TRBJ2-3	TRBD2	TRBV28	TGTGCCAGCAGTTTCAGACTAGCGGGAGGGCCGAACACAGATACGCAGTATTTT	CASSFRLAGGPNTDTQYF
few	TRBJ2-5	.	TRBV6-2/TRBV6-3	TGTGCCAGCAGAGCACTTGACGTAGTCCAAGAGACCCAGTACTTC	CASRALDVVQETQYF
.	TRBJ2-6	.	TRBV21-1	TGTGCCAGCAGCACCCCGCGGACCCCTGGGGCCAACGTCCTGACTTTC	CASSTPRTPGANVLTF
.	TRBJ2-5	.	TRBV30	TGTGCCTGGAGTTCCGGGGTTCGGCAGTACTTC	CAWSSGVRQYF
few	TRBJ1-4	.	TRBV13	TGTGCCAGCAGCTTTAATAATGAAAAACTGTTTTTT	CASSFNNEKLFF
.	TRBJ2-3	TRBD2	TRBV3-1	TGTGCCAGCAGCCAAGCGGTAGCGGGGGCCCTGGGGAGCACAGATACGCAGTATTTT	CASSQAVAGALGSTDTQYF
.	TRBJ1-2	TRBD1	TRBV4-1	TGCGCCAGCAGCCAAGATATCGGGCAGGGGGCCGGGGGCTACACCTTC	CASSQDIGQGAGGYTF
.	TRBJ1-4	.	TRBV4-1	TGCGCCAGCAGCCAAGGTGGGCGGACTAATGAAAAACTGTTTTTT	CASSQGGRTNEKLFF
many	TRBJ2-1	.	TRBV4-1	TGCGCCAGCAGCCAAGGGATGAGGGGAGGCAGGCGCTCCTACAATGAGCAGTTCTTC	CASSQGMRGGRRSYNEQFF
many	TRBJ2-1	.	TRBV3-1	TGTGCCAGCAGCCAAGACTTGGAGGTTCAGAGGCAGTTCTTC	CASSQDLEVQRQFF
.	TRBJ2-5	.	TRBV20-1	TGCAGTGCCCATGGGGGGCAGGGCCAAGAGGCCCAGTACTTC	CSAHGGQGQEAQYF
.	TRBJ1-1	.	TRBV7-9	TGTGCCAGCAGCTTAGAAGGTACAGGGTGGGGCACTGAAGCTTTCTTT	CASSLEGTGWGTEAFF
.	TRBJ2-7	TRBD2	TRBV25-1	TGTGCCAGCAGTATAGCGGGTGCATACGAGCAGTACTTC	CASSIAGAYEQYF
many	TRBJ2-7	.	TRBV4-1	TGCGCCAGCAGCCAAGCTACCCGCGGTTTAGGGGAGCAGTACTTC	CASSQATRGLGEQYF
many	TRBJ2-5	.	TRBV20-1	TGCAGTGCTACCGGCGGGTGGGGGAGTCAAGAGACCCAGTACTTC	CSATGGWGSQETQYF